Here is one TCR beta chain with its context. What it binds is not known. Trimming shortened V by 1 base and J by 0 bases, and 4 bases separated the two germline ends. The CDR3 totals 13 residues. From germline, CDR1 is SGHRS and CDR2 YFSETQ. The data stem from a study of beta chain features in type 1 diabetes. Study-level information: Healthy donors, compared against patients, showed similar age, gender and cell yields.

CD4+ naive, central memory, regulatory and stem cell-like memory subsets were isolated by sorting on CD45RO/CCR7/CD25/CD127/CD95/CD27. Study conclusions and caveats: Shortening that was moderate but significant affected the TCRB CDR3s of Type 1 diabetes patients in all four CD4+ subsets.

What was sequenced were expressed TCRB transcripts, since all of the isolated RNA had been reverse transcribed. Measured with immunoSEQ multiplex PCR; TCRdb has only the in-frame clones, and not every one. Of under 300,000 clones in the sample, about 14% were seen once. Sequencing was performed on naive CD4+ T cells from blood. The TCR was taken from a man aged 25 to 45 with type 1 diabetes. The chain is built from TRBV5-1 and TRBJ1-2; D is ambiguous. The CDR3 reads CASSLTANYGYTF. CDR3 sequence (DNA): TGCGCCAGCAGCTTGACAGCTAACTATGGCTACACCTTC.